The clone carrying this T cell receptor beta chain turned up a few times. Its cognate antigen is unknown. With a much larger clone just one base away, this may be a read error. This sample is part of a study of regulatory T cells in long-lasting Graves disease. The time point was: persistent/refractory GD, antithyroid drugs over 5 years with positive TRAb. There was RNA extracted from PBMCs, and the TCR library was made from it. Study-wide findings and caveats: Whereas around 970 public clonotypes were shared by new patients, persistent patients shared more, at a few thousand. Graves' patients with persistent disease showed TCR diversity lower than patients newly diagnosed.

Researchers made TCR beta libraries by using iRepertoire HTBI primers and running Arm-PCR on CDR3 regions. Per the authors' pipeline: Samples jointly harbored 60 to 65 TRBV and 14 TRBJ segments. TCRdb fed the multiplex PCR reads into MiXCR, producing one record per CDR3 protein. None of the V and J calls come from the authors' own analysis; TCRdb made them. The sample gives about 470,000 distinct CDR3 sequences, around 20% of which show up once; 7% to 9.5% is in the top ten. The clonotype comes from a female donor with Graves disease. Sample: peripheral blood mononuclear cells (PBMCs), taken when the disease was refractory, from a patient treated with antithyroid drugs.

CDR3 protein: CASGLGRGNGYTF. As DNA, the CDR3 is TGTGCCAGCGGTTTGGGCAGGGGCAATGGCTACACCTTC. This chain joins TRBV27 and TRBJ1-2; TRBD1 might be the D (6 bases). The germline CDR1 and CDR2 sequences are MNHEY and SMNVEV (reference sequence). This CDR3 comprises 13 residues.